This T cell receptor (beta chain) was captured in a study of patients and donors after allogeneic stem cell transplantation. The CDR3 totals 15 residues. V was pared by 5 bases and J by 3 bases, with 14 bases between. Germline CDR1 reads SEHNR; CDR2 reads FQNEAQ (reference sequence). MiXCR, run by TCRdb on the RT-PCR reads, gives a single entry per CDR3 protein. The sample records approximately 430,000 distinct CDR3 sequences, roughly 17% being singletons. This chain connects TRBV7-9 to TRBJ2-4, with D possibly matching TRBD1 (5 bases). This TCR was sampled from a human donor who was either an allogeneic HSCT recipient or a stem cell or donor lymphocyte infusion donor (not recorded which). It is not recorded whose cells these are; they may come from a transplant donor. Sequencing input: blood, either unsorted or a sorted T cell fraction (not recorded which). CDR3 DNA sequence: TGTGCCAGCAGCCGGGTAGGGGAAGGCAAAAACATTCAGTACTTC. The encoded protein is CASSRVGEGKNIQYF.